The clone carrying this T cell receptor (beta chain) occurred a few times. Antigen unknown. The sample belongs to a study of human T cells and chemical hapten exposure. On the study more broadly: Weekly administration of diphenylcyclopropenone to the scalp of patients continued throughout the roughly 22-week study.

Separate cDNA molecules received unique molecular identifiers, which the library attached to them. TCRdb re-analysed the RACE reads in MiXCR, keeping a single row per CDR3 protein. The table includes 380,000 or so distinct CDR3 sequences, over 5% detected once. This CDR3 is built from 14 residues. The V end lost 3 bases, the J end lost 4 bases, and 12 bases lay between the germline ends. The germline V gene has CDR1 SGHTA and CDR2 FQGNSA. Time point reported: pre-sensitization, week 0. Specified treatment: therapeutic diphenylcyclopropenone sensitization with weekly scalp DPC. Study results and caveats: DPC sensitization produced no change in TCRs with frequency above 1 in 1000. Expanded TCRs formed significantly more large CDR3 similarity clusters than controls.

V and J are TRBV7-2 and TRBJ1-1; no clear D gene. Here the sequenced sample was whole blood, taken in connection with sensitization to the hapten diphenylcyclopropenone (DPC). The sequence derives from a woman aged 18-30 years with alopecia areata. Some clones in this sample may be carry-over from other donors' samples. The CDR3 nucleotides read TGTGCCAGCAGCTTCGCGGTAGATCGCACTGAAGCTTTCTTT. Translated: CASSFAVDRTEAFF.